This T cell receptor (beta chain) was identified during a study of blood T cell repertoires in COVID-19. Study as a whole: PBMCs, B-cell-depleted T cells, or T cells were the source of the cDNA or gDNA that made up the material.

CDR3 size: 18 residues. Trimming removed 4 bases at V and 0 bases at J, with 18 bases between. Germline V gene data show CDR1 as MNHEY and CDR2 as SVGEGT. The study drew participants aged about 18 to 90 years from approximately 23 US areas. Each participant's cohort was designated according to participant-reported clinical history. Authors' processing steps: Reference gene primer amplification gave nucleated cell count estimates. Assay used: immunoSEQ multiplex PCR; TCRdb lists only in-frame clones, some missing. V, J and clone size are those of that table, while D and trimming were read from the DNA. The sample consists of under 150,000 clones, over 75% of them appearing once.

The receptor comes from a woman in her 30s with acute COVID-19. The rearrangement uses TRBV6-2 or TRBV6-3 and TRBJ2-2; D might be TRBD1 (6 bases). The sequenced material came from PBMCs or T cells enriched from blood (not recorded which). CDR3 residues: CASSSPMIRDTNTGELFF. The CDR3 DNA reads TGTGCCAGCAGTTCGCCGATGATAAGGGACACGAACACCGGGGAGCTGTTTTTT.